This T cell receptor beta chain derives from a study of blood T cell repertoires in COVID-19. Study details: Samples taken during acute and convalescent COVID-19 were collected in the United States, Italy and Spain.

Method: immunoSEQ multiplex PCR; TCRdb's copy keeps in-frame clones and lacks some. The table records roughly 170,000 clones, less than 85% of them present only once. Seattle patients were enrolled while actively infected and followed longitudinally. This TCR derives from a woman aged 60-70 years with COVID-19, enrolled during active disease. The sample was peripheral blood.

The CDR3 bases are TGTGCCAGCAGTGAAGGGGCACCGACACAGCAGTACTTC. This translates into CASSEGAPTQQYF. The chain carries TRBV6-1 and TRBJ2-7; no clear D. The CDR3 consists of 13 residues. With 1 base removed from V and 8 bases from J, the gap between germline ends came to 12 bases. Germline lookup yields CDR1 MNHNS and CDR2 SASEGT.